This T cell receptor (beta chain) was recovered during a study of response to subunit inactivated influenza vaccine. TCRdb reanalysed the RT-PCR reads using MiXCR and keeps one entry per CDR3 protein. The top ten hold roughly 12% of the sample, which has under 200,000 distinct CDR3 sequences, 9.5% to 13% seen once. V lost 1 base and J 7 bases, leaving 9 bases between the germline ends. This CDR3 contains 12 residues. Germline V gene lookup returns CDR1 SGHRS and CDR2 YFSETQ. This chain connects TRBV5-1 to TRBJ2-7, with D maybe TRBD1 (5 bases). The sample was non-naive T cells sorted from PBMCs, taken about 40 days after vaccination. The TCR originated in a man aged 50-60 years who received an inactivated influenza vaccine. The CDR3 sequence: CASSLMGREQYF. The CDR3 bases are TGCGCCAGCAGCTTGATGGGGCGGGAGCAGTACTTC.